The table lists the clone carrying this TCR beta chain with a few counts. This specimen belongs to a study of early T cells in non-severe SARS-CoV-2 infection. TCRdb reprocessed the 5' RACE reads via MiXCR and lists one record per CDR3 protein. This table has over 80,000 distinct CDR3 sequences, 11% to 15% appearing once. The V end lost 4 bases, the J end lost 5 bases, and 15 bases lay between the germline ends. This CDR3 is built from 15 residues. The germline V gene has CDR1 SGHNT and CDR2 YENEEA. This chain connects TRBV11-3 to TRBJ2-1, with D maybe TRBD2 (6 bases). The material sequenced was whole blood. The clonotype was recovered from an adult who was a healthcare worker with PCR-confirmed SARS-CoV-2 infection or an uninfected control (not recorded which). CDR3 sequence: CASSSVGGKNNEQFF. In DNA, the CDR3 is TGTGCCAGCAGCTCCGTGGGGGGAAAGAACAATGAGCAGTTCTTC.